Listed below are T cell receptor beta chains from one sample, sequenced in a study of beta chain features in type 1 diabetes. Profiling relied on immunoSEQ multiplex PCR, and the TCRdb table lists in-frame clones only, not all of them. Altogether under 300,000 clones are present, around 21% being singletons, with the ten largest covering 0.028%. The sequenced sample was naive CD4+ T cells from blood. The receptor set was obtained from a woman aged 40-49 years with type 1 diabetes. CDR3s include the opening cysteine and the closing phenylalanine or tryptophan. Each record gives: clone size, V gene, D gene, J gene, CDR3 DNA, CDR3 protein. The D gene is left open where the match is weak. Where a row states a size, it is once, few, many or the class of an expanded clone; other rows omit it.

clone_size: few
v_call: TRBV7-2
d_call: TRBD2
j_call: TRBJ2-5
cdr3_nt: TGTGCCAGCAGCGCCGTAGGTAGCGGGGGACGCGGAGAGACCCAGTACTTC
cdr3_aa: CASSAVGSGGRGETQYF

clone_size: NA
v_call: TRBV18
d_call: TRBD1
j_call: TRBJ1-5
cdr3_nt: TGTGCCAGCTCACCAGGGACAGGGGGCGAACAGCCCCAGCATTTT
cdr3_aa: CASSPGTGGEQPQHF

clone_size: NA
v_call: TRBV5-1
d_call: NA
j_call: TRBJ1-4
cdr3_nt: TGCGCCAGCAGCTTGGGAGGGTATGAAAAACTGTTTTTT
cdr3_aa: CASSLGGYEKLFF

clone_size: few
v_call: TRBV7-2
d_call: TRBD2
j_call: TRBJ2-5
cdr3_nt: TGTGCCAGCGCGGGGGGCGAGACCCAGTACTTC
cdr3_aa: CASAGGETQYF

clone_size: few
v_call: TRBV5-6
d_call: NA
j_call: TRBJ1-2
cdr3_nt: TGTGCCAGCAGCTTGGCAGCGCGGGGCTACACCTTC
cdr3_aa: CASSLAARGYTF

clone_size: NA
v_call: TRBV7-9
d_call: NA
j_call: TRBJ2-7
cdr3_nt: TGTGCCAGCAGCTGGGCGGGGCAGCAGTACTTC
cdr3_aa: CASSWAGQQYF

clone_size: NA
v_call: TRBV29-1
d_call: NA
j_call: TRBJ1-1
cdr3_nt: TGCAGCGTTGTCCGGGATCCGTATGGCACTGAAGCTTTCTTT
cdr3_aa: CSVVRDPYGTEAFF

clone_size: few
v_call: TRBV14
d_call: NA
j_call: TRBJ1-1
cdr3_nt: TGTGCCAGCAGCCAAGGAGGGGAAGCTTTCTTT
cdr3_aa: CASSQGGEAFF

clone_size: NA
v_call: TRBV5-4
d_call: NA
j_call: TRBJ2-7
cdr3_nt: TGTGCCAGCAGCTCCCAGTCATCCGGGTTCTACGAGCAGTACTTC
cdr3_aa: CASSSQSSGFYEQYF

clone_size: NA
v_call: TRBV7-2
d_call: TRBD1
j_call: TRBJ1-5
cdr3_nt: TGTGCCAGCAGCTTCGTACAGGGGAAAGAACAGCCCCAGCATTTT
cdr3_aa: CASSFVQGKEQPQHF

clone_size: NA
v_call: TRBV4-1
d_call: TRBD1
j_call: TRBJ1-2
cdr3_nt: TGCGCCAGCAGCCAAGATCAGGGGGTACGATATGGCTACACCTTC
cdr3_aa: CASSQDQGVRYGYTF

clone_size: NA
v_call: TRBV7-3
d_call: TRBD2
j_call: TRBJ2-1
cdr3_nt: TGTGCCAGCAGCTTAAGTCCTAGCGGGGGAGTTGAGCAGTTCTTC
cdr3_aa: CASSLSPSGGVEQFF

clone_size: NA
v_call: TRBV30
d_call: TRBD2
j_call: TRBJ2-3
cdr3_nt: TGTGCCTGGGGGACTAGTCGGTCGCAGTATTTT
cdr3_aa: CAWGTSRSQYF

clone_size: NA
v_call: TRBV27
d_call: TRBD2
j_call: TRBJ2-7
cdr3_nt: TGTGCCAGCAGTTTATCCGGACTAGCGGGAGATAGTGAGCAGTACTTC
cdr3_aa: CASSLSGLAGDSEQYF

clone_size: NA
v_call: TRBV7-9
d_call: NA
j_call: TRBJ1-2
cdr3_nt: TGTGCCAGCAGCCCCCAACCCCAAGCCACCTATAATCATGGCTACACCTTC
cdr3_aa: CASSPQPQATYNHGYTF

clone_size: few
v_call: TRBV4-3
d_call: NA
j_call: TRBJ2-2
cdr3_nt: TGCGCCAGCAGCCAGCAATCAGGGAACACCGGGGAGCTGTTTTTT
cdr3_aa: CASSQQSGNTGELFF

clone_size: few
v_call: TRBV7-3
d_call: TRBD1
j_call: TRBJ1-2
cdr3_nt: TGTGCCAGCAGCTCGACAGGGCCGTTAGGCTACACCTTC
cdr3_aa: CASSSTGPLGYTF

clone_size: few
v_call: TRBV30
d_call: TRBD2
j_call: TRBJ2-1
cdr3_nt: TGTGCCCGACGGGACTACCTGTACAATGAGCAGTTCTTC
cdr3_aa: CARRDYLYNEQFF

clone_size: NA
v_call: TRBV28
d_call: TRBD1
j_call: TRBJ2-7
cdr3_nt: TGTGCCAGCAGACCGACAGGGGTAGGTTACGAGCAGTACTTC
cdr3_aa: CASRPTGVGYEQYF

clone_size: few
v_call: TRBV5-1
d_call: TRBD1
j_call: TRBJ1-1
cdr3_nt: TGCGCCAGCAGCTTGGTTGTTCAGGGGGCAGGAGGGTCTGAAGCTTTCTTT
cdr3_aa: CASSLVVQGAGGSEAFF

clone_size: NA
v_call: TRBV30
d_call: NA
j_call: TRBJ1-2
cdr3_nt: TGTGCCTGGGACGGGGGGGCAGGGGTTGATGGCTACACCTTC
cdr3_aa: CAWDGGAGVDGYTF

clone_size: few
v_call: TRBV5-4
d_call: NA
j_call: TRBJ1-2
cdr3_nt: TGTGCCAGCAGCCTCTTACAGGGTTTCTATGGCTACACCTTC
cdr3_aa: CASSLLQGFYGYTF

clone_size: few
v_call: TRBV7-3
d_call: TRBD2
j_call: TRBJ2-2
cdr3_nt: TGTGCCAGCCAATCCCGGCAGGGAGGGCCCGGGGAGCTGTTTTTT
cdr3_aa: CASQSRQGGPGELFF

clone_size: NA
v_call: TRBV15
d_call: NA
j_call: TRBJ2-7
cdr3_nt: TGTGCCACCAGCAGAGAAGTTGATGGGAGGCAGCAGTACTTC
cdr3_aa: CATSREVDGRQQYF